These 11 T cell receptor beta chains were sequenced from one sample in a study of Graves' ophthalmopathy and Graves' hyperthyroidism. Amplified TCR beta CDR3 regions were obtained using RNA transcripts as template. First-round RT-PCR relied on HTBI primers, and a second-round multiplex PCR came next. TCRdb itself ran the multiplex PCR reads through MiXCR, one entry per CDR3 protein. The sample has a few hundred thousand distinct CDR3 sequences, 17% seen once; the top ten hold about 2.4%. Sequencing input: peripheral blood. The source is an adult woman with stable Graves' hyperthyroidism.

This clonotype was picked up many times. The rearrangement uses TRBV6-5 and TRBJ1-6; D is possibly TRBD1 (5 bases). Germline V lookup: CDR1 MNHEY, CDR2 SVGAGI. The CDR3 covers 16 residues. V was pared by 4 bases and J by 6 bases, with 16 bases between. CDR3 protein: CASSFSAGSLNSPLHF. CDR3 bases: TGTGCCAGCAGTTTCTCCGCAGGGTCTCTTAATTCACCCCTCCACTTT.

At least ten counts were recorded for this clonotype. V and J are TRBV2 and TRBJ1-6; weak D call: TRBD1 (5 bases). The CDR3 totals 15 residues. Trimming removed 6 bases from V and 6 bases from J, with 15 bases in between. CDR1 SNHLY and CDR2 FYNNEI come from the germline V gene. CDR3 nucleotides: TGTGCCAGCAGGAAGGACCGGGGCGTTAATTCACCCCTCCACTTT. Residues: CASRKDRGVNSPLHF.

With respect to this clonotype: One base away lies a much larger clone, so this may be a sequencing read error. J is TRBJ2-7 and V is TRBV2, with D uncertain. This CDR3 contains 12 residues. From germline, CDR1 is SNHLY and CDR2 FYNNEI. CDR3 nucleotides: TGTGCCAGCACGCCTGAAATGGGCGAGCAGTGCTTC. It yields the protein CASTPEMGEQCF. The full variable domain, its missing parts supplied by reference TRBV2 and TRBJ2-7, is EPEVTQTPSHQVTQMGQEVILRCVPISNHLYFYWYRQILGQKVEFLVSFYNNEISEKSEIFDDQFSVERPDGSNFTLKIRSTKLEDSAMYFCASTPEMGEQCFGPGTRLTVT.

The chain has TRBV28 and TRBJ2-5; D gene uncertain. Germline V gene data show CDR1 as MDHEN and CDR2 as SYDVKM. Trimming stripped 11 bases from V and 2 bases from J, with 6 bases between. The CDR3 has 10 amino acids. The CDR3 DNA reads TGTGCCGCTGGGCAAGAGACCCAGTACTTC. It yields the protein CAAGQETQYF.

V usage is TRBV12-3 or TRBV12-4 and J usage is TRBJ2-7; no firm D call. The CDR3 consists of 14 residues. The V end lost 3 bases, the J end lost 0 bases, and 9 bases lay between the germline ends. CDR3 sequence (DNA): TGTGCCAGCAGTTTGGACGGAATCTCCTACGAGCAGTACTTC. This codes for CASSLDGISYEQYF.

This rearrangement joins TRBV15 to TRBJ2-7; weak D call: TRBD2 (5 bases). Germline CDR1 and CDR2: LNHNV and YYDKDF (reference sequence). CDR3 size: 13 residues. V shed 3 bases and J shed 3 bases, with 9 bases lying between them. The CDR3 loop is CATSREELYEQYF. The DNA of the CDR3 is TGTGCCACCAGCAGGGAGGAGCTCTACGAGCAGTACTTC. Full variable domain (outside the CDR3, taken from reference TRBV15 and TRBJ2-7): DAMVIQNPRYQVTQFGKPVTLSCSQTLNHNVMYWYQQKSSQAPKLLFHYYDKDFNNEADTPDNFQSRRPNTSFCFLDIRSPGLGDTAMYLCATSREELYEQYFGPGTRLTVT.

Ten or more counts support this clonotype. The chain employs TRBV2 and TRBJ2-5; tentatively, D is TRBD2 (6 bases). The V end was cut by 6 bases, the J end by 4 bases, with 15 bases between. The CDR3 is made up of 14 amino acids. Germline V gives CDR1 SNHLY, CDR2 FYNNEI. CDR3 bases: TGTGCCAGCAGCCGGACACAAGCGGGAGAGACCCAGTACTTC. This translates into CASSRTQAGETQYF. The variable domain in full, completed from reference TRBV2 and TRBJ2-5, reads EPEVTQTPSHQVTQMGQEVILRCVPISNHLYFYWYRQILGQKVEFLVSFYNNEISEKSEIFDDQFSVERPDGSNFTLKIRSTKLEDSAMYFCASSRTQAGETQYFGPGTRLLVL.

This clonotype was recorded at least ten times. The rearrangement joins TRBV10-3 to TRBJ1-5, with unresolved D. This CDR3 comprises 13 residues. Germline CDR1 ENHRY, CDR2 SYGVKD. Trimming cost V 5 bases and J 4 bases, with 9 bases left between them. For the CDR3, the DNA is TGTGCCATCAGTAACGGTGAGAATCAGCCCCAGCATTTT. It yields the protein CAISNGENQPQHF.

In this sample, this clonotype turned up many times. The rearrangement links TRBV2 to TRBJ1-1; TRBD1 matches 8 bases. The CDR3 runs to 15 residues. Germline V gives CDR1 SNHLY, CDR2 FYNNEI. Trimming cost V 6 bases and J 0 bases; bases outside gene matches: 6. The CDR3 DNA reads as TGTGCCAGCAGGGAGACAGGGGCGGTGAACACTGAAGCTTTCTTT. As protein: CASRETGAVNTEAFF.

This clonotype occurred many times. The chain recombines TRBV30 with TRBJ2-5, with 8 bases lining up with TRBD2. The V and J ends lost 0 bases and 5 bases, in that order; junction bases with no gene match: 8. From germline, CDR1 is GTSNPN and CDR2 SVGIG (reference sequence). The CDR3 spans 15 residues. The CDR3 coding sequence is TGTGCCTGGAGTGTGGAGCGTGCGGGAGGCGAGACCCAGTACTTC. Its translation: CAWSVERAGGETQYF. Based on the CDR3 plus reference TRBV30 and TRBJ2-5, the full variable domain is SQTIHQWPATLVQPVGSPLSLECTVEGTSNPNLYWYRQAAGRGLQLLFYSVGIGQISSEVPQNLSASRPQDRQFILSSKKLLLSDSGFYLCAWSVERAGGETQYFGPGTRLLVL.

This sequence joins TRBV7-2 and TRBJ2-3, with 9 positions matching TRBD1. The ends lost 5 bases at V and 4 bases at J; junction bases unmatched: 4. The germline gives CDR1 SGHTA, CDR2 FQGNSA. The CDR3 sequence is 14 residues long. The CDR3 loop is CASSRTGASDTQYF. DNA for the CDR3: TGTGCCAGCAGCAGGACAGGGGCATCAGATACGCAGTATTTT.